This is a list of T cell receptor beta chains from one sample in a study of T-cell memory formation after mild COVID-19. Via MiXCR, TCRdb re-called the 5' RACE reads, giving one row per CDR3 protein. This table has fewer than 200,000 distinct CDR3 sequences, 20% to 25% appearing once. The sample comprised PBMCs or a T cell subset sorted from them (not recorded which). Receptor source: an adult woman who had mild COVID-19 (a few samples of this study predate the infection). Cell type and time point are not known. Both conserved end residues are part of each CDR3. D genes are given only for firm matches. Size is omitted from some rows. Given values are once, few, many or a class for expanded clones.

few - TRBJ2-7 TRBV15 CATSRDAGRNSYEQYF TGTGCCACCAGCAGGGACGCGGGACGGAACTCCTACGAGCAGTACTTC
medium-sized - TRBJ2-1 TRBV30 CAWNVGVDEQFF TGTGCCTGGAATGTAGGGGTCGATGAGCAGTTCTTC
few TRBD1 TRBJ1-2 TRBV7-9 CASSLGDRGTTGYTF TGTGCCAGCAGCTTAGGGGACAGGGGGACGACTGGCTACACCTTC
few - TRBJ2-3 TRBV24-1 CATSDWGGHTDTQYF TGTGCCACCAGTGATTGGGGGGGCCACACAGATACGCAGTATTTT
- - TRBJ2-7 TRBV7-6 CASSLDRRGYEQYF TGTGCCAGCAGCTTAGATCGGCGGGGATACGAGCAGTACTTC
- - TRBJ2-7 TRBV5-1 CASSFSQSYEQYF TGCGCCAGCAGCTTTTCACAGTCCTACGAGCAGTACTTC
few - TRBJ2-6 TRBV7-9 CASSPQGSGANVLTF TGTGCCAGCAGCCCACAGGGCTCTGGGGCCAACGTCCTGACTTTC
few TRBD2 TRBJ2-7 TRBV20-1 CSATETSGASYEQYF TGCAGTGCTACTGAGACTAGCGGCGCCTCCTACGAGCAGTACTTC
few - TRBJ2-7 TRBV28 CASNFGTNYEQYF TGTGCCAGCAACTTTGGGACAAACTACGAGCAGTACTTC
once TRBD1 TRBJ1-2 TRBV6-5 CASRGVKDRESYGYTF TGTGCCAGCAGAGGCGTAAAGGACAGGGAATCCTATGGCTACACCTTC
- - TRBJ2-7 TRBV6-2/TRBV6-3 CASSYSSDTGSYEQYF TGTGCCAGCAGTTACTCATCGGACACTGGGTCCTACGAGCAGTACTTC
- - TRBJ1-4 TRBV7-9 CASSPPGFPRLIEKLFF TGTGCCAGCAGCCCCCCCGGTTTTCCTAGGCTAATTGAAAAACTGTTTTTT
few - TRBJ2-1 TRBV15 CATSRDRSDEQFF TGTGCCACCAGCAGAGATCGGAGCGATGAGCAGTTCTTC
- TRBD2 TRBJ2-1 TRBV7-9 CASSLGGLALRNEQFF TGTGCCAGCAGCTTAGGGGGACTAGCTTTGAGGAATGAGCAGTTCTTC
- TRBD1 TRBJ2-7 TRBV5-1 CASSRDSSPSYEQYF TGCGCCAGCAGCAGGGACAGCTCCCCATCCTACGAGCAGTACTTC
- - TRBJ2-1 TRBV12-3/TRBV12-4 CASSFKGVYNEQFF TGTGCCAGCAGTTTTAAAGGGGTCTACAATGAGCAGTTCTTC
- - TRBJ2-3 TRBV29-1 CSVEDHGTATDTQYF TGCAGCGTTGAAGATCATGGAACCGCCACAGATACGCAGTATTTT
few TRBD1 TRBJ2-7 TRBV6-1 CASSPPRGGQGFYEQYF TGTGCCAGCAGTCCCCCGCGTGGGGGACAGGGATTTTACGAGCAGTACTTC
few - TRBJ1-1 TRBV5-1 CASSLEEGGEAFF TGCGCCAGCAGCTTGGAAGAGGGCGGAGAAGCTTTCTTT
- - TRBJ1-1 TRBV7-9 CASSSTDNTEAFF TGTGCCAGCAGCTCGACAGATAACACTGAAGCTTTCTTT
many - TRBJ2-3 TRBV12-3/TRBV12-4 CASRPGTDTQYF TGTGCCAGCAGGCCAGGGACAGATACGCAGTATTTT
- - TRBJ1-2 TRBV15 CATSGVVKISDYGYTF TGTGCCACCAGCGGAGTAGTCAAGATTAGTGACTATGGCTACACCTTC
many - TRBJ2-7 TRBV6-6 CASSYEWMYEQYF TGTGCCAGCAGTTACGAGTGGATGTACGAGCAGTACTTC
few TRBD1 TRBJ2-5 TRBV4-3 CASSQDGDSEETQYF TGCGCCAGCAGCCAAGATGGGGACAGCGAAGAGACCCAGTACTTC
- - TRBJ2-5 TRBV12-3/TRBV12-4 CASSLAVGSGETQYF TGTGCCAGCAGTCTCGCAGTGGGATCGGGGGAGACCCAGTACTTC
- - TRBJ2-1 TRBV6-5 CASSYGQREQFF TGTGCCAGCAGTTACGGGCAGCGCGAGCAGTTCTTC
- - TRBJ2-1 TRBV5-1 CASNHTVSSYNEQFF TGCGCCAGCAATCACACGGTGAGCTCCTACAATGAGCAGTTCTTC
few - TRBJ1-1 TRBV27 CASSEYGTEAFF TGTGCCAGCAGCGAGTATGGCACTGAAGCTTTCTTT
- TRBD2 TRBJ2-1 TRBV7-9 CASSFVLAGEANEQFF TGTGCCAGCAGCTTTGTACTAGCGGGAGAGGCGAATGAGCAGTTCTTC
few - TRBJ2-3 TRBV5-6 CASSLRGHVEGRNF TGTGCCAGCAGCTTGCGCGGACATGTTGAAGGACGTAATTTT
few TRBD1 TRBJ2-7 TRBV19 CASSAGTGTYEQYF TGTGCCAGTAGTGCCGGGACAGGGACCTACGAGCAGTACTTC
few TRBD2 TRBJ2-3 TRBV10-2 CASSEGLAGLTDTQYF TGCGCCAGCAGTGAGGGACTAGCGGGGCTGACAGATACGCAGTATTTT
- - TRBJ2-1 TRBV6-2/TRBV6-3 CASNPTGNEQFF TGTGCCAGCAACCCTACGGGGAATGAGCAGTTCTTC
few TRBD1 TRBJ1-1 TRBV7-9 CASSSLTGGPSTEAFF TGTGCCAGCAGCTCTTTGACAGGGGGCCCCAGCACTGAAGCTTTCTTT
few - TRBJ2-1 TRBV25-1 CAVETWGALHNEQFF TGTGCAGTCGAAACTTGGGGCGCCCTCCACAATGAGCAGTTCTTC
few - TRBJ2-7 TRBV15 CATRGLQGYEQYF TGTGCCACCAGGGGATTACAGGGCTACGAGCAGTACTTC
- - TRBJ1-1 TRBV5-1 CASSLPGGRTEAFF TGCGCCAGCAGCCTCCCGGGTGGAAGGACTGAAGCTTTCTTT
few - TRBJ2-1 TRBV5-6 CASSLSWDSSSYNEQFF TGTGCCAGCAGCCTTTCCTGGGACTCAAGCTCCTACAATGAGCAGTTCTTC
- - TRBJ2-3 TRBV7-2 CASSPGPRDTQYF TGTGCCAGCAGTCCAGGGCCTAGGGATACGCAGTATTTT
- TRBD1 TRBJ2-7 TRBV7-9 CASSWTRTGGPYPLYEQYF TGTGCCAGCAGCTGGACCCGGACAGGGGGCCCATACCCCCTCTACGAGCAGTACTTC
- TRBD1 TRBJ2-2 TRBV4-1 CASSQDRDRVTGELFF TGCGCCAGCAGCCAAGACCGGGACAGGGTGACCGGGGAGCTGTTTTTT
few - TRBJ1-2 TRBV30 CAWSVGPNYGYTF TGTGCCTGGAGTGTAGGACCTAACTATGGCTACACCTTC
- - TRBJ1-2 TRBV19 CFMRVKLNYGYTF TGTTTCATGCGGGTCAAATTAAACTATGGCTACACCTTC
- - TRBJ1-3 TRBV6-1 CATESKGHLSASGNTIYF TGTGCCACCGAATCTAAGGGACACTTAAGTGCTTCAGGAAACACCATATATTTT
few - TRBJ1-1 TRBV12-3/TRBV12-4 CASSLRPMNTEAFF TGTGCCAGCAGTTTGCGGCCTATGAACACTGAAGCTTTCTTT
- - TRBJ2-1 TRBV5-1 CASKLGQSKYNEQFF TGCGCCAGCAAACTAGGACAGTCCAAGTACAATGAGCAGTTCTTC
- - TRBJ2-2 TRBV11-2 CASSLQGPANTGELFF TGTGCCAGCAGCCTTCAGGGCCCCGCGAACACCGGGGAGCTGTTTTTT
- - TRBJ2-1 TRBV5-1 CASSSPRNEQFF TGCGCCAGCAGCTCCCCCAGAAATGAGCAGTTCTTC
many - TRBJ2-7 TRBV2 CASSEGLGNNGEQYF TGTGCCAGCAGTGAAGGGTTAGGGAATAACGGCGAGCAGTACTTC
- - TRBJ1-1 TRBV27 CASSLAGYTEAFF TGTGCCAGCAGTTTGGCGGGGTACACTGAAGCTTTCTTT
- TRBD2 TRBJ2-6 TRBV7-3 CASSPRGVTTGANVLTF TGTGCCAGCAGCCCCCGGGGGGTAACGACTGGGGCCAACGTCCTGACTTTC
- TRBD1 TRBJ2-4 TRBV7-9 CASTPDRVGKNIQYF TGTGCCAGCACCCCGGACAGGGTTGGCAAAAACATTCAGTACTTC
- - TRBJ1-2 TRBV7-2 CARSDPPFYGYTF TGTGCCAGATCGGACCCCCCTTTCTATGGCTACACCTTC
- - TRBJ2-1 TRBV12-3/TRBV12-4 CASSGGVINEQFF TGTGCCAGTTCAGGGGGGGTGATTAATGAGCAGTTCTTC